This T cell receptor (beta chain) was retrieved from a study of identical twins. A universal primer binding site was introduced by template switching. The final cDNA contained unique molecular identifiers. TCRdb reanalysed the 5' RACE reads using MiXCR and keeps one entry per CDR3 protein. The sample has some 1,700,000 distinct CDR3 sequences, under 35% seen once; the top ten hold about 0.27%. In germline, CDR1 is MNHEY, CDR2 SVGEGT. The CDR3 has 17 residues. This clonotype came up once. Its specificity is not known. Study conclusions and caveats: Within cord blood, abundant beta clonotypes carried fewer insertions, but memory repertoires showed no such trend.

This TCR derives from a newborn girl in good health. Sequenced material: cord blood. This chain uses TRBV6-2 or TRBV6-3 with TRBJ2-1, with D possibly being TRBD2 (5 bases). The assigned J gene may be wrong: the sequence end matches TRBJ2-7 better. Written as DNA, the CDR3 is TGTGCCAGCAGCCCACTAGTCCGCCGCGACTCCTACAATGAGCAGTACTTC. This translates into CASSPLVRRDSYNEQYF.